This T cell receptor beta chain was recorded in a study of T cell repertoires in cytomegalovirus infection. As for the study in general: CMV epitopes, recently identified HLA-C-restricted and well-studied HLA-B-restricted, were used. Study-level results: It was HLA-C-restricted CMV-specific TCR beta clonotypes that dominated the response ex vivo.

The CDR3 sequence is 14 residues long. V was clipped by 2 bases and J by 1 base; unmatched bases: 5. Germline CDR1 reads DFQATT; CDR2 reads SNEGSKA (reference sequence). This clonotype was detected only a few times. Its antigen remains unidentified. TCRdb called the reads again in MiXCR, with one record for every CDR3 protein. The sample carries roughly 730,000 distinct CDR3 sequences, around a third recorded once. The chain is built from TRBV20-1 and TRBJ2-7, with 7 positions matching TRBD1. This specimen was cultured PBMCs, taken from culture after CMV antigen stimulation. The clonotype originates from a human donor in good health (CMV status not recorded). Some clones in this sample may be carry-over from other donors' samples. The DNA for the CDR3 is TGCAGTGCTAGATTAGGGGGCGCGTCCTACGAGCAGTACTTC. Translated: CSARLGGASYEQYF.